This is a list of T cell receptor beta chains from one sample in a study of PD-L1 blockade in urothelial cancer. This table comes from immunoSEQ multiplex PCR, and its TCRdb copy is limited to in-frame clones, with some not included. Of about 38,000 clones in the sample, around 88% were seen once. The sample in question was PBMCs, obtained around atezolizumab (anti-PD-L1) treatment. These receptors all come from a man in his sixties with urothelial cancer. CDR3s include the opening cysteine and the closing phenylalanine or tryptophan. The D gene is left open where the match is weak. Expanded clones are given a class, and other clones once, few, many or no size at all.

v_call	d_call	j_call	clone_size	cdr3_aa	cdr3_nt
TRBV7-9	NA	TRBJ1-2	NA	CASSSREKNYGYTF	TGTGCCAGCAGCTCTAGGGAGAAGAACTATGGCTACACCTTC
TRBV30	NA	TRBJ2-2	once	CAWQGTRTENTGELFF	TGTGCCTGGCAAGGCACTCGGACAGAAAACACCGGGGAGCTGTTTTTT
TRBV7-2	NA	TRBJ1-4	NA	CASSPDSTREKLFF	TGTGCCAGCAGCCCAGACAGCACCCGCGAAAAACTGTTTTTT
TRBV28	NA	TRBJ1-1	NA	CASSLKGRAEAFF	TGTGCCAGCAGTTTAAAGGGGCGCGCTGAAGCTTTCTTT
TRBV5-8	TRBD2	TRBJ2-1	once	CASSMGLAGAYNEQFF	TGTGCCAGCAGCATGGGACTAGCGGGAGCCTACAATGAGCAGTTCTTC
TRBV6-5	TRBD2	TRBJ2-5	NA	CATATGGVWETQYF	TGTGCCACCGCGACGGGGGGAGTCTGGGAGACCCAGTACTTC
TRBV30	NA	TRBJ2-5	NA	CAWTYGAGTGETQYF	TGTGCCTGGACCTATGGGGCAGGGACTGGAGAGACCCAGTACTTC
TRBV10-3	NA	TRBJ1-5	NA	CAISSGGGLRDQPQHF	TGTGCCATCAGTTCCGGGGGGGGGTTAAGGGATCAGCCCCAGCATTTT
TRBV19	TRBD2	TRBJ2-2	NA	CASSIEAGGPPGELFF	TGTGCCAGTAGTATAGAAGCGGGGGGGCCCCCCGGGGAGCTGTTTTTT
TRBV18	NA	TRBJ2-2	NA	CASSPRSAGSNTGELFF	TGTGCCAGCTCACCACGGTCAGCAGGGTCGAACACCGGGGAGCTGTTTTTT
TRBV6-1	TRBD1	TRBJ2-1	few	CASSEQGAYNEQFF	TGTGCCAGCAGTGAACAGGGGGCCTACAATGAGCAGTTCTTC
TRBV9	NA	TRBJ2-3	NA	CASSVATGQGLRTDTQYF	TGTGCCAGCAGCGTAGCTACTGGGCAGGGTTTGAGGACAGATACGCAGTATTTT
TRBV5-8	NA	TRBJ1-2	NA	CASSSYASYTF	TGTGCCAGCAGCTCCTATGCTAGCTACACCTTC